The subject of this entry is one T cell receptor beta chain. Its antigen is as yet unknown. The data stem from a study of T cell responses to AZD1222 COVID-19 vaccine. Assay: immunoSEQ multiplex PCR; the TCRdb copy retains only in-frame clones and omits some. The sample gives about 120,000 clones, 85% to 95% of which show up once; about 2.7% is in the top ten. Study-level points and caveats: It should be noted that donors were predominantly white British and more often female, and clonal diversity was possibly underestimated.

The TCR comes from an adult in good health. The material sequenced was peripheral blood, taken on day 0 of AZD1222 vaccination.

In nucleotides, the CDR3 is TGTGCCAGCAGCTTAGAGGTTTCAGGACCGTACGAGCAGTACTTC. Protein product: CASSLEVSGPYEQYF. This chain links TRBV11-2 with TRBJ2-7; D not resolved. This CDR3 spans 15 amino acids. CDR1 is SGHAT, CDR2 FQNNGV, per germline. V lost 0 bases and J lost 4, with 13 bases in between.